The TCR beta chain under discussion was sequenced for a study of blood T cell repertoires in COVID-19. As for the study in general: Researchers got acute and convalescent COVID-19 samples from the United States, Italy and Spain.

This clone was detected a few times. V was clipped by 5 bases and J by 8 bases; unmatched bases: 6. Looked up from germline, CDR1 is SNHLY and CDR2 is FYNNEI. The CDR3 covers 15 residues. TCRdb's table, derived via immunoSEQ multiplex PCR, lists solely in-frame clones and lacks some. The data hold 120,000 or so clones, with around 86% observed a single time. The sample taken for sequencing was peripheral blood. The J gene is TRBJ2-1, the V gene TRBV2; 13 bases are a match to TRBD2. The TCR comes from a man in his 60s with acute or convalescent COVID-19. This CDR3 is CASSRLAGGYDEQFF. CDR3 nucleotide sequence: TGTGCCAGCAGTAGACTAGCGGGAGGTTATGATGAGCAGTTCTTC.